The source of this T cell receptor beta chain is a study of CD8 T cells in ankylosing spondylitis. The sample holds one count of this clonotype. One entry per CDR3 protein, called by TCRdb with MiXCR from the 5' RACE reads. The table lists just over 350,000 distinct CDR3 sequences, more than 20% of them singletons. This CDR3 has 16 residues. The germline V gene has CDR1 LNHDA and CDR2 SQIVND (reference sequence). With 5 bases clipped from V and 2 bases from J, the junction kept 8 bases outside the gene matches. Sequenced sample: blood, either unsorted or a sorted T cell fraction (not recorded which). The sequence was collected from a male donor with ankylosing spondylitis or in good health (not recorded which). The chain couples TRBV19 to TRBJ2-1, with 8 bases identical to TRBD1. This chain's CDR3 is CASSRSAGGTYNEQFF. The CDR3 DNA sequence: TGTGCCAGTAGTCGGTCGGCAGGGGGCACCTACAATGAGCAGTTCTTC.